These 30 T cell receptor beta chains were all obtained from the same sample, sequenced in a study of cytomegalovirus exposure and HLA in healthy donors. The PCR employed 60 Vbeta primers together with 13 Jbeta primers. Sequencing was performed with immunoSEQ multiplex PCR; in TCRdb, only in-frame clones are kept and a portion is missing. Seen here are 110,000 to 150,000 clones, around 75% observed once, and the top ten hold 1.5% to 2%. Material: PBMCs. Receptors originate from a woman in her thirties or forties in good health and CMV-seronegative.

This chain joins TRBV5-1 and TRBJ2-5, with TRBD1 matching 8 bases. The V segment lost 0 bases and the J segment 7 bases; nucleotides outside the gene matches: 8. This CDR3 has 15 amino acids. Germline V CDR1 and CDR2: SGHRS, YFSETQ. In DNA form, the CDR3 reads TGCGCCAGCAGCTTGGGGGCAGGGGGCTTAGGGACCCAGTACTTC. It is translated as CASSLGAGGLGTQYF.

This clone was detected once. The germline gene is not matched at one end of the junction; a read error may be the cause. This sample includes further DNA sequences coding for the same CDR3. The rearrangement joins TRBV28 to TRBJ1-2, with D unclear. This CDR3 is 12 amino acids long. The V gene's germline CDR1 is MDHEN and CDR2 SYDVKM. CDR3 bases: TGCGCCAGCACTAACAGTTACTATGGCTACACCTTC. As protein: CASTNSYYGYTF.

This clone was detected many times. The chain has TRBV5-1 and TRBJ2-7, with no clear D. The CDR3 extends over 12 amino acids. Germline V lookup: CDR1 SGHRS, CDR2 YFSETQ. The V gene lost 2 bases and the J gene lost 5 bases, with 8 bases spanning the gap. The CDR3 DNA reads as TGCGCCAGCAGCTTCAACGAGCACGAGCAGTACTTC. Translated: CASSFNEHEQYF.

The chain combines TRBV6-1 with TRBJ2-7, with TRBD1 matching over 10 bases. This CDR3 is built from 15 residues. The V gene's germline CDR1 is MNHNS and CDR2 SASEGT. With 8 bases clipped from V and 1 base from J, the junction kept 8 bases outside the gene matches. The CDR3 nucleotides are TGTGCCAGCGGTCAACCGGGACAGGGGTCCTACGAGCAGTACTTC. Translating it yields CASGQPGQGSYEQYF.

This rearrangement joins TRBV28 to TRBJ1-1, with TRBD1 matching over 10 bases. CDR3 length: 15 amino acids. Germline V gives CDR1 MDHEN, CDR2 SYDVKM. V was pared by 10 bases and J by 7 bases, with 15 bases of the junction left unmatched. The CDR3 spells CAIGYGDRGFFEAFF. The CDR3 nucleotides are TGTGCCATAGGATACGGGGACAGGGGATTTTTTGAAGCTTTCTTT.

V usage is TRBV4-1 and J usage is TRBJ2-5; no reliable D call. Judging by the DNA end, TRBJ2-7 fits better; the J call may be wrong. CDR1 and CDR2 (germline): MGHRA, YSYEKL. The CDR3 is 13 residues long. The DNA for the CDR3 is TGCGCCAGCAGCCGTCTGGTCACCTACGAGCAGTACTTC. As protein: CASSRLVTYEQYF.

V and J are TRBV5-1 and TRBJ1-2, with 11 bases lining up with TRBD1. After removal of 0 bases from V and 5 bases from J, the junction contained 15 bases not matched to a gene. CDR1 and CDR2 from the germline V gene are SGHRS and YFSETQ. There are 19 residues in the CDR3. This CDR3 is CASSLAEFGQGARGYGYTF. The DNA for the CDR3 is TGCGCCAGCAGCTTGGCCGAGTTCGGACAGGGGGCGAGGGGGTATGGCTACACCTTC.

The CDR3 DNA reads as TGTGCCAGCTCACCGGGGGGGGGCACAGATACGCAGTATTTT. It translates to CASSPGGGTDTQYF. The chain carries TRBV18 and TRBJ2-3; 7 positions agree with TRBD2. This CDR3 has 14 amino acids. Trimming removed 3 bases from V and 1 base from J; junction bases left unmatched: 1. Germline lookup yields CDR1 KGHSH and CDR2 LQKENI.

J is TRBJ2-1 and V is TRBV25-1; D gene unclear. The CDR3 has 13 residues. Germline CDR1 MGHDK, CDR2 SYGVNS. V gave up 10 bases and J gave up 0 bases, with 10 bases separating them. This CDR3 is CATQQSSYNEQFF. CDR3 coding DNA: TGTGCCACCCAACAGAGCTCCTACAATGAGCAGTTCTTC.

CDR3 amino acids: CASSPGTGGFPYNEQFF. CDR3 DNA: TGTGCCAGCAGCCCTGGGACAGGGGGTTTTCCTTACAATGAGCAGTTCTTC. J is TRBJ2-1 and V is TRBV9; 11 bases agree with TRBD1. The CDR3 runs to 17 residues. CDR1 and CDR2 (germline): SGDLS, YYNGEE. V trimming: 4 bases; J trimming: 4 bases; junction bases outside the gene matches: 10.

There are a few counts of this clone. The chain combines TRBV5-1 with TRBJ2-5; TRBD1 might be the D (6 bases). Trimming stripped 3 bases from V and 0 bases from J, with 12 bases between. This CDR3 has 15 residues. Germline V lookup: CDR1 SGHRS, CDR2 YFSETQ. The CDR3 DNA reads TGCGCCAGCAGCTGGACACAGGGTTACCAAGAGACCCAGTACTTC. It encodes CASSWTQGYQETQYF.

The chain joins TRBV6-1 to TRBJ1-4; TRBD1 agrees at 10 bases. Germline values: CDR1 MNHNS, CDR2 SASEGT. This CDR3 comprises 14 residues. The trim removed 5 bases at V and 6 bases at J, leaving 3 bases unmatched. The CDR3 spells CASSPTGGYEKLFF. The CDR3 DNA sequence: TGTGCCAGCAGTCCGACAGGGGGCTATGAAAAACTGTTTTTT.

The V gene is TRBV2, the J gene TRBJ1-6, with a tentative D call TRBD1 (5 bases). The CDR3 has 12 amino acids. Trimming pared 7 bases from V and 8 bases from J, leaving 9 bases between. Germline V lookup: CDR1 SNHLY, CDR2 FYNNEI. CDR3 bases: TGTGCCAGCATAGGGGATGATTCACCCCTCCACTTT. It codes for CASIGDDSPLHF.

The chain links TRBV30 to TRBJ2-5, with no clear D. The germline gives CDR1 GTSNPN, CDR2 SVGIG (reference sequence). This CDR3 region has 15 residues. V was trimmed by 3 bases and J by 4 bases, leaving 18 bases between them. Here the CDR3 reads CAWSVSAALRETQYF. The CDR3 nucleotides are TGTGCCTGGAGCGTGTCGGCGGCCCTCCGAGAGACCCAGTACTTC.

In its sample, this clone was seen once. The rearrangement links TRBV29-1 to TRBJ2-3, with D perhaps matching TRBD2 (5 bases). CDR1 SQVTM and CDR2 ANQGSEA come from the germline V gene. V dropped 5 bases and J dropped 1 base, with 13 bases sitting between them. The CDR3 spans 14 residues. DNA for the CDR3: TGCAGCGTTATGCGGACGGAGGGCACAGATACGCAGTATTTT. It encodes CSVMRTEGTDTQYF.

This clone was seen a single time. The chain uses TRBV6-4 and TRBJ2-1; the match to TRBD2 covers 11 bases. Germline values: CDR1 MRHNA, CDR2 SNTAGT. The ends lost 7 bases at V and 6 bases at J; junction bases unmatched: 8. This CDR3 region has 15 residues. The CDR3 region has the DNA TGTGCCAGCACCGTAGCGGGAGGGCTCTGCAATGAGCAGTTCTTC. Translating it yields CASTVAGGLCNEQFF.

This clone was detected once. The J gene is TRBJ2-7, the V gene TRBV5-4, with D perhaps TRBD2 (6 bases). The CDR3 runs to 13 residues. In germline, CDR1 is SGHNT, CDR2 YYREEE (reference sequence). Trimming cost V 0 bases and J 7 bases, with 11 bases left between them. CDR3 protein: CASSLEAGGEQYF. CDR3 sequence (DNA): TGTGCCAGCAGCTTGGAAGCCGGGGGAGAGCAGTACTTC. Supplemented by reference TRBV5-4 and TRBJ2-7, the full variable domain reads ETGVTQSPTHLIKTRGQQVTLRCSSQSGHNTVSWYQQALGQGPQFIFQYYREEENGRGNFPPRFSGLQFPNYSSELNVNALELDDSALYLCASSLEAGGEQYFGPGTRLTVT.

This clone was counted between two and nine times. CDR3 sequence: CASSRYLSGGVTKETQYF. The CDR3 DNA follows: TGCGCCAGCAGCCGATATCTCAGCGGGGGGGTGACAAAAGAGACCCAGTACTTC. This sequence joins TRBV4-1 and TRBJ2-5; TRBD2 aligns across 10 bases. Germline CDR1 is MGHRA and CDR2 is YSYEKL. V was pared by 4 bases and J by 3 bases, with 14 bases of the junction left unmatched. This CDR3 is built from 18 residues.

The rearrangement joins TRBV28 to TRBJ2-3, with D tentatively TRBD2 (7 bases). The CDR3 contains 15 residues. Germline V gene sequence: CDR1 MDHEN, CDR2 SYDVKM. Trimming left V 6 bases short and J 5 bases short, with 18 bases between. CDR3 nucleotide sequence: TGTGCCAGCAGCGGACCGCGGGGGCCGGGAGATACGCAGTATTTT. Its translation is CASSGPRGPGDTQYF.

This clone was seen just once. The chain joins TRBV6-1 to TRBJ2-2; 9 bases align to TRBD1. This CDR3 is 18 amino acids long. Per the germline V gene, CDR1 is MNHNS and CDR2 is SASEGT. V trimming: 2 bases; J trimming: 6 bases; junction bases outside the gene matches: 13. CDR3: CASSEYDRGDRVAGELFF. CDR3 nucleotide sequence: TGTGCCAGCAGTGAATATGACCGAGGGGACAGGGTGGCCGGGGAGCTGTTTTTT.

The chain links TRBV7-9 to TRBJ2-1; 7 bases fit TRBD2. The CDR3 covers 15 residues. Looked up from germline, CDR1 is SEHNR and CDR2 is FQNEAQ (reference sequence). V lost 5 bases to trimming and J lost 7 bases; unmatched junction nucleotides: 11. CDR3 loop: CASSPPRASGNEQFF. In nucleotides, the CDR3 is TGTGCCAGCAGCCCGCCGAGGGCTAGCGGAAATGAGCAGTTCTTC.

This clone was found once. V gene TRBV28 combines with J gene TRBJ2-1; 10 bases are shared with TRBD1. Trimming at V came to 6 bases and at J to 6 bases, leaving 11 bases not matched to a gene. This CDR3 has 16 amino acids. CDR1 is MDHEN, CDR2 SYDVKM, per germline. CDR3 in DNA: TGTGCCAGCAGCCGACACCGGGACAGGGGTTTCAATGAGCAGTTCTTC. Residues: CASSRHRDRGFNEQFF.

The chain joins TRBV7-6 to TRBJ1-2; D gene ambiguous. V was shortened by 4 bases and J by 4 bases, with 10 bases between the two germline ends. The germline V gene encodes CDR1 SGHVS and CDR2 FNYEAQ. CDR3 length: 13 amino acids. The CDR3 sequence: CASSSLEGYGYTF. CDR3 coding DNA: TGTGCCAGCAGCTCCCTAGAAGGCTATGGCTACACCTTC.

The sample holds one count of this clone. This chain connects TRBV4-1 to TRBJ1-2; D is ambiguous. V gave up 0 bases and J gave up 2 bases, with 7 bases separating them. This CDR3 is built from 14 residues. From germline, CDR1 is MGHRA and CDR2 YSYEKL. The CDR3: CASSQDQANYGYTF. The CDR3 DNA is TGCGCCAGCAGCCAAGATCAGGCAAACTATGGCTACACCTTC.

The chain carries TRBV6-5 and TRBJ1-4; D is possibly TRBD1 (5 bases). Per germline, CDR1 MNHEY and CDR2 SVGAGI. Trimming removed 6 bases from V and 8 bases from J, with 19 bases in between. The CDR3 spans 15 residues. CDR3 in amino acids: CASRSEGASQEKLFF. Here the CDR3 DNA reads TGTGCCAGCAGGTCAGAAGGGGCCAGTCAGGAAAAACTGTTTTTT.

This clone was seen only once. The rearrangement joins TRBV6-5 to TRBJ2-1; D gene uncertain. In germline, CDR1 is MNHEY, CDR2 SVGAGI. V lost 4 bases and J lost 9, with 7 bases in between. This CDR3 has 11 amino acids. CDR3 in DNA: TGTGCCAGCAGTTCTAGTGTTGAGCAGTTCTTC. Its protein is CASSSSVEQFF.

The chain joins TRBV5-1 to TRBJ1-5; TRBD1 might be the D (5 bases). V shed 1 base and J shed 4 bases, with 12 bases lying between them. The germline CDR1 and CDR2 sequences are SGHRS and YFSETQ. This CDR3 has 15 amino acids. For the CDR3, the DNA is TGCGCCAGCAGCTTGACGGGGGACGCTAATCAGCCCCAGCATTTT. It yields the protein CASSLTGDANQPQHF.

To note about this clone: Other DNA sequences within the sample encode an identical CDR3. The CDR3 bases are TGTGCCAGCTCACCGCGACTAGCGGGGGGGAGAAATGAGCAGTTCTTC. This gives the protein CASSPRLAGGRNEQFF. This sequence joins TRBV18 and TRBJ2-1, with TRBD2 matching over 14 bases. Germline assignment: CDR1 KGHSH and CDR2 LQKENI. This CDR3 contains 16 residues. The V segment lost 3 bases and the J segment 7 bases; nucleotides outside the gene matches: 5. The full variable domain, with the rest looked up from reference TRBV18 and TRBJ2-1, is NAGVMQNPRHLVRRRGQEARLRCSPMKGHSHVYWYRQLPEEGLKFMVYLQKENIIDESGMPKERFSAEFPKEGPSILRIQQVVRGDSAAYFCASSPRLAGGRNEQFFGPGTRLTVL.

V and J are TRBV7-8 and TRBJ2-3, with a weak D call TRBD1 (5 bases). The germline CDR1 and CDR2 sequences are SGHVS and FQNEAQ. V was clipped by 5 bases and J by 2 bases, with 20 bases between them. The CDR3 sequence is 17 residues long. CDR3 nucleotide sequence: TGTGCCAGCAGCCTTATAGTACCAGGGCTACTCACAGATACGCAGTATTTT. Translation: CASSLIVPGLLTDTQYF.

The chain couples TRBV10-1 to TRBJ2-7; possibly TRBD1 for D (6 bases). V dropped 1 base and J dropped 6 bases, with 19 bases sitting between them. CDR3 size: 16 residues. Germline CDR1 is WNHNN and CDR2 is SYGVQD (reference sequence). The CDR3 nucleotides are TGCGCCAGCAGTGAGTTGGGTGTCCGGGGACACAGCGAGCAGTACTTC. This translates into CASSELGVRGHSEQYF.